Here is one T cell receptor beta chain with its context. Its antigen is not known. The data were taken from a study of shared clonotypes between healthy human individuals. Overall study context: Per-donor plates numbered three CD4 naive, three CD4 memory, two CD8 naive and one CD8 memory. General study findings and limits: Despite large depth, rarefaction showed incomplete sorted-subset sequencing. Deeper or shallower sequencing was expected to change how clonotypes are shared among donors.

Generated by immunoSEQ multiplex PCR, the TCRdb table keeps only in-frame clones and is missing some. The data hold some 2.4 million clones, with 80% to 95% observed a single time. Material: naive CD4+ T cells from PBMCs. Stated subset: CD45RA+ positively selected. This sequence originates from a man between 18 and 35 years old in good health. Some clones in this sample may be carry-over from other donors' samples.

The chain's CDR3 is CASSRSREPTDTQYF. The CDR3 region has the DNA TGCGCCAGCAGCCGCTCTCGCGAGCCAACAGATACGCAGTATTTT. This chain joins TRBV4-1 and TRBJ2-3; D gene uncertain. V was clipped by 4 bases and J by 3 bases, with 14 bases between them. CDR3 length equals 15 residues. CDR1 MGHRA and CDR2 YSYEKL come from the germline V gene.